This T cell receptor beta chain emerged from a study of blood T cell repertoires in COVID-19. Using immunoSEQ multiplex PCR, the repertoire was profiled, and TCRdb retains in-frame clones only, with some absent. The sample lists about 350,000 clones, about nine tenths occurring once. V was pared by 2 bases and J by 6 bases, with 16 bases between. CDR1 and CDR2 (germline): SGHRS, YFSETQ. CDR3 length equals 15 residues. The clonotype originates from a woman aged 55 to 70 with COVID-19, enrolled during active disease. V gene TRBV5-1 combines with J gene TRBJ2-3; D may be TRBD2 (6 bases). Sequenced: peripheral blood. CDR3 loop: CASSLIGGGSDTQYF. CDR3 nucleotides: TGCGCCAGCAGCTTAATCGGGGGTGGATCGGATACGCAGTATTTT.